Reported below is one T cell receptor (beta chain). Sample-barcoded 5' priming and a J-beta primer mix drove a second PCR of roughly 7 to 11 cycles. TCRdb analysed the 5' RACE reads with MiXCR anew, one entry per CDR3 protein. The sample includes hundreds of thousands of distinct CDR3 sequences, about 53% of them seen just once. The sample originates from a study of blood T cells in healthy people across ages. The TCR originated in a man aged 55 to 70 in good health. The sample comprised blood.

The CDR3 DNA sequence: TGTGCCAGCAGTCCTTTAGCGGGGCTTACAGATACGCAGTATTTT. As protein: CASSPLAGLTDTQYF. The chain combines TRBV12-3 or TRBV12-4 with TRBJ2-3, with 8 bases aligning to TRBD2. Unmatched junction bases numbered 7, after V lost 5 bases and J lost 3 bases. The CDR3 spans 15 residues.